The rows below give T cell receptor beta chains drawn from one sample of a study of blood T cell repertoires in COVID-19. The table came from immunoSEQ multiplex PCR; TCRdb's copy has only in-frame clones and leaves some out. Of 250,000 to 300,000 clones in the sample, about 88% were seen once. Material for sequencing was peripheral blood. The receptors were gathered from a woman in her sixties or seventies with COVID-19, enrolled during active disease. The CDR3 runs from the conserved cysteine through the conserved F or W. D genes are given only for firm matches. Not all rows give a size; the values are once, few, many and, for expanded clones, a class.

V: TRBV5-1
D: TRBD1
J: TRBJ2-4
size: once
length: 15
DNA: TGCGCCAGCAGCCTCTCGGGACAGGGGGTAAACATTCAGTACTTC
CDR3: CASSLSGQGVNIQYF

V: TRBV19
D: NA
J: TRBJ2-4
size: NA
length: 14
DNA: TGTGCCAGTAGTGTGACAGGCTTGGGAAACATTCAGTACTTC
CDR3: CASSVTGLGNIQYF

V: TRBV5-1
D: NA
J: TRBJ1-1
size: few
length: 14
DNA: TGCGCCAGCAGCTTGGGGACATCGAACACTGAAGCTTTCTTT
CDR3: CASSLGTSNTEAFF

V: TRBV18
D: TRBD2
J: TRBJ2-7
size: NA
length: 16
DNA: TGTGCCAGCTCACCACGGTCGTTAGCGGGAGAGTACGAGCAGTACTTC
CDR3: CASSPRSLAGEYEQYF

V: TRBV5-6
D: NA
J: TRBJ1-2
size: NA
length: 15
DNA: TGTGCCAGCAGCTTAACACGGGAGTGGGGCTATGGCTACACCTTC
CDR3: CASSLTREWGYGYTF

V: TRBV2
D: NA
J: TRBJ1-1
size: once
length: 14
DNA: TGTGCCAGCAGTGCCGACAGGTGGAACACTGAAGCTTTCTTT
CDR3: CASSADRWNTEAFF

V: TRBV7-8
D: TRBD2
J: TRBJ2-1
size: NA
length: 16
DNA: TGTGCCAGCAGCTCCCAGCGGGGGGGTCTGGTAGATGAGCAGTTCTTC
CDR3: CASSSQRGGLVDEQFF

V: TRBV7-9
D: TRBD1
J: TRBJ1-1
size: NA
length: 18
DNA: TGTGCCAGCAGCTTAGGTCGGGACAGGGTGGTCGCCAACGCTGAAGCTTTCTTT
CDR3: CASSLGRDRVVANAEAFF

V: TRBV7-2
D: TRBD1
J: TRBJ1-5
size: NA
length: 17
DNA: TGTGCCAGCAGCTATACCGGGACAGCGATTAGCAATCAGCCCCAGCATTTT
CDR3: CASSYTGTAISNQPQHF

V: TRBV28
D: NA
J: TRBJ2-4
size: NA
length: 14
DNA: TGTGCCAGCGTACCGGACTTAGCCAAAAACATTCAGTACTTC
CDR3: CASVPDLAKNIQYF

V: TRBV14
D: TRBD1
J: TRBJ2-7
size: once
length: 14
DNA: TGTGCCAGCAGCCCCGGGCAGGGGGCCTACGAGCAGTACTTC
CDR3: CASSPGQGAYEQYF

V: TRBV28
D: TRBD2
J: TRBJ2-7
size: NA
length: 15
DNA: TGTGCCAGCAGTCTAGCGGGGGTGATATTCGGCGAGCAGTACTTC
CDR3: CASSLAGVIFGEQYF

V: TRBV7-9
D: TRBD1
J: TRBJ2-2
size: NA
length: 16
DNA: TGTGCCAGCAGCGCCGTAGGACAGGGAAATCCCGGGGAGCTGTTTTTT
CDR3: CASSAVGQGNPGELFF

V: TRBV5-1
D: TRBD1
J: TRBJ2-1
size: NA
length: 16
DNA: TGCGCCAGCAGCGGTATGGACAGGGGAAATTTGAATGAGCAGTTCTTC
CDR3: CASSGMDRGNLNEQFF

V: TRBV4-1
D: TRBD1
J: TRBJ2-3
size: NA
length: 15
DNA: TGCGCCAGCAGCCAACTGGGACAGGGCAGAGATACGCAGTATTTT
CDR3: CASSQLGQGRDTQYF

V: TRBV7-8
D: NA
J: TRBJ1-5
size: few
length: 13
DNA: TGTGCCAGCAGCTGGGCTAGCAATCAGCCCCAGCATTTT
CDR3: CASSWASNQPQHF

V: TRBV6-6
D: NA
J: TRBJ1-3
size: NA
length: 13
DNA: TGTGCCAGCAGCTCTAACTCTGGAAACACCATATATTTT
CDR3: CASSSNSGNTIYF

V: TRBV4-2
D: TRBD2
J: TRBJ2-7
size: NA
length: 17
DNA: TGTGCCAGCAGCCATGCCTCGGGGGGGGGAAGCTCCTACGAGCAGTACTTC
CDR3: CASSHASGGGSSYEQYF

V: TRBV9
D: NA
J: TRBJ2-3
size: NA
length: 12
DNA: TGTGCCAGCAGCGTAGATCACTCGACGCAGTATTTT
CDR3: CASSVDHSTQYF

V: TRBV5-1
D: NA
J: TRBJ2-7
size: NA
length: 14
DNA: TGCGCCAGCAGCTCCACATCCGGGACCTACGAGCAGTACTTC
CDR3: CASSSTSGTYEQYF

V: TRBV2
D: TRBD1
J: TRBJ1-1
size: NA
length: 19
DNA: TGTGCCAGCAGCGAGAGGCCGGGACAGGGTATTTTATTGAACACTGAAGCTTTCTTT
CDR3: CASSERPGQGILLNTEAFF

V: TRBV4-1
D: TRBD1
J: TRBJ1-2
size: NA
length: 19
DNA: TGCGCCAGCAGCCAAGACGCCGGGTTGTTCCGACAGGGCTCCTATGGCTACACCTTC
CDR3: CASSQDAGLFRQGSYGYTF